Each of the 17 T cell receptor beta chains below was sequenced from the same sample in a study of T cell clonotyping in hematopoietic cell transplantation. Sequencing used immunoSEQ multiplex PCR; TCRdb keeps in-frame clones, though not all of them. The top ten hold approximately 1.3% of the sample, which has over 25,000 clones, around 95% seen once. Sequences were obtained from peripheral blood mononuclear cells. These receptors all come from a man aged 50 to 59 in good health. Some clones in this sample may be carry-over from other donors' samples.

J is TRBJ1-3 and V is TRBV6-6; maybe TRBD1 (6 bases). Germline CDR1 is MNHNY and CDR2 is SVGAGI (reference sequence). V was pared by 8 bases and J by 0 bases, with 17 bases between. This CDR3 has 16 amino acids. This CDR3 reads CASQTLTGSSGNTIYF. The CDR3 DNA sequence: TGTGCCAGCCAAACCCTGACAGGAAGCTCTGGAAACACCATATATTTT.

The chain uses TRBV5-1 and TRBJ1-1, with D possibly being TRBD1 (6 bases). Germline assignment: CDR1 SGHRS and CDR2 YFSETQ. The CDR3 is 14 amino acids. The germline V and J ends were trimmed by 7 bases and 0 bases, with 13 bases remaining between them. CDR3 sequence: CASGGGGMNTEAFF. CDR3 coding DNA: TGCGCCAGCGGGGGCGGGGGGATGAACACTGAAGCTTTCTTT.

The chain joins TRBV7-9 to TRBJ1-6; TRBD1 agrees at 8 bases. This CDR3 region has 19 residues. Germline CDR1 SEHNR, CDR2 FQNEAQ (reference sequence). V lost 2 bases to trimming and J lost 0 bases; unmatched junction nucleotides: 9. As DNA, the CDR3 is TGTGCCAGCAGCTTAAAAAGGACAGGGATAGCCTCCTATAATTCACCCCTCCACTTT. Its translation is CASSLKRTGIASYNSPLHF.

V gene TRBV6-4 combines with J gene TRBJ2-6; 8 nucleotides align to TRBD1. The CDR3 sequence is 17 residues long. The germline CDR1 and CDR2 sequences are MRHNA and SNTAGT. With V trimmed by 5 bases and J by 1 base, 7 bases remained unmatched. The CDR3 DNA sequence: TGTGCCAGCAGTCTCTCAGGGGGCAGATCTGGGGCCAACGTCCTGACTTTC. Amino acids: CASSLSGGRSGANVLTF.

This chain joins TRBV5-1 and TRBJ1-1, with a possible D match to TRBD1 (5 bases). CDR3 length: 17 residues. V lost 1 base and J lost 4, with 20 bases in between. Germline CDR1 and CDR2: SGHRS and YFSETQ. The CDR3, as DNA: TGCGCCAGCAGCTTGCGTTCGATCGACAGCGTACCCACTGAAGCTTTCTTT. This codes for CASSLRSIDSVPTEAFF.

This clone was detected once. The CDR3 bases are TGCGCCAGCAGCTTGGACACCTCCGCAACTAATGAAAAACTGTTTTTT. Its translation is CASSLDTSATNEKLFF. The rearrangement uses TRBV5-1 and TRBJ1-4; no definite D call. The CDR3 has 16 amino acids. Germline V gene lookup returns CDR1 SGHRS and CDR2 YFSETQ. V lost 0 bases and J 0 bases, leaving 9 bases between the germline ends.

The V gene is TRBV30, the J gene TRBJ1-5; D possibly corresponds to TRBD1 (5 bases). CDR1 is GTSNPN and CDR2 is SVGIG in the germline V gene (reference sequence). CDR3 length: 15 amino acids. Trimming removed 2 bases at V and 7 bases at J, with 18 bases between. CDR3 sequence: CAWSPQTWGEQPQHF. The CDR3 nucleotides read TGTGCCTGGAGTCCTCAAACGTGGGGCGAGCAGCCCCAGCATTTT.

This clone was detected once. The chain uses TRBV6-1 and TRBJ1-1; D might be TRBD1 (5 bases). V gave up 3 bases and J gave up 1 base, with 12 bases separating them. The CDR3 spans 15 residues. Germline V gene sequence: CDR1 MNHNS, CDR2 SASEGT. CDR3 in DNA: TGTGCCAGCAGTGAGTGGCAGGGAAGGAACACTGAAGCTTTCTTT. Translated: CASSEWQGRNTEAFF.

The chain links TRBV4-3 to TRBJ2-7; possibly TRBD2 for D (7 bases). CDR3 size: 16 residues. V was cut by 0 bases and J by 4 bases, with 16 bases left in between. Germline CDR1 reads LGHNA; CDR2 reads YSLEER. The CDR3 region has the DNA TGCGCCAGCAGCCAAGATCGCAGCCGGGGGGCTTACGAGCAGTACTTC. Translation gives CASSQDRSRGAYEQYF.

Remarks on this clone: The same CDR3 is also encoded by other DNA sequences in this sample. The CDR3 sequence: CASSEASGGATDTQYF. In DNA, the CDR3 is TGTGCCAGCAGTGAAGCTAGCGGGGGGGCCACAGATACGCAGTATTTT. The chain combines TRBV6-1 with TRBJ2-3; the match to TRBD2 covers 11 bases. CDR1 and CDR2 (germline): MNHNS, SASEGT. V lost 0 bases and J lost 2; bases outside the gene matches: 1. The CDR3 consists of 16 residues.

V gene TRBV5-1 combines with J gene TRBJ2-3; TRBD2 matches at 7 bases. The germline V gene encodes CDR1 SGHRS and CDR2 YFSETQ. V shed 5 bases and J 3 bases; nucleotides not matched to a gene: 9. CDR3 length equals 15 residues. CDR3 coding DNA: TGCGCCAGCAGTGGGGGGGGGACTCGGACAGATACGCAGTATTTT. This gives the protein CASSGGGTRTDTQYF.

CDR3 amino acids: CASSQGQGAYGYTF. CDR3 nucleotide sequence: TGTGCCAGCAGCCAAGGACAGGGGGCCTATGGCTACACCTTC. V and J are TRBV5-6 and TRBJ1-2; 11 bases match TRBD1. CDR1 is SGHDT, CDR2 YYEEEE, per germline. The CDR3 has 14 amino acids. V lost 4 bases and J lost 4; bases outside the gene matches: 3. Together with reference TRBV5-6 and TRBJ1-2, the CDR3 gives the full variable domain: DAGVTQSPTHLIKTRGQQVTLRCSPKSGHDTVSWYQQALGQGPQFIFQYYEEEERQRGNFPDRFSGHQFPNYSSELNVNALLLGDSALYLCASSQGQGAYGYTFGSGTRLTVV.

CDR3 nucleotide sequence: TGTGCCAGCAGTCGAATCGGGACGATCTCCTACGAGCAGTACTTC. It specifies CASSRIGTISYEQYF. The V gene is TRBV6-5, the J gene TRBJ2-7; possibly TRBD1 or TRBD2 for D (5 bases each). Trimming took 5 bases from V and 0 from J, leaving 14 bases between them. CDR3 length: 15 amino acids. From germline, CDR1 is MNHEY and CDR2 SVGAGI.

The chain couples TRBV5-4 to TRBJ2-5, with no clear D. The CDR3 runs 12 residues. Germline V gene sequence: CDR1 SGHNT, CDR2 YYREEE (reference sequence). V was clipped by 0 bases and J by 5 bases, with 5 bases between them. CDR3 bases: TGTGCCAGCAGCTTGGTTGGTGAGACCCAGTACTTC. It yields the protein CASSLVGETQYF.

This clone appeared a single time. The V gene is TRBV30, the J gene TRBJ2-5; D is perhaps TRBD1 (6 bases). This CDR3 region has 16 residues. The germline V gene encodes CDR1 GTSNPN and CDR2 SVGIG (reference sequence). The ends were cut back, 3 bases at V and 5 bases at J, with 22 bases in the middle. The CDR3 reads CAWRHSPVGARETQYF. CDR3 in DNA: TGTGCCTGGAGACACTCACCCGTGGGGGCGAGGGAGACCCAGTACTTC.

The chain carries TRBV18 and TRBJ2-5, with 9 bases that match TRBD1. Germline V gene lookup returns CDR1 KGHSH and CDR2 LQKENI. This CDR3 region has 16 residues. The V and J ends lost 3 bases and 3 bases, in that order; junction bases with no gene match: 8. DNA of the CDR3: TGTGCCAGCTCACCCCTGACCGGGACAGGGAAAGAGACCCAGTACTTC. Amino acid sequence: CASSPLTGTGKETQYF.

This clone was counted a single time. The chain uses TRBV9 and TRBJ2-5; 12 nucleotides align to TRBD1. With V trimmed by 4 bases and J by 5 bases, 9 bases remained unmatched. The CDR3 is made up of 16 amino acids. Germline CDR1 reads SGDLS; CDR2 reads YYNGEE. The CDR3 coding sequence is TGTGCCAGCAGCTCCCCGGGACAGGGGGCTTGGGAGACCCAGTACTTC. Its translation: CASSSPGQGAWETQYF.